The 4 T cell receptor beta chains given below trace back to one sample, sequenced in a study of cytomegalovirus exposure and HLA in healthy donors. Vbeta (60) and Jbeta (13) primers were used in the PCR. Profiling relied on immunoSEQ multiplex PCR, and the TCRdb table lists in-frame clones only, not all of them. The table includes around 62,000 clones, roughly 73% detected once. The material sequenced was PBMCs. These receptors all come from a middle-aged man in good health and CMV-seronegative.

The chain recombines TRBV2 with TRBJ1-1, with D perhaps TRBD1 (6 bases). The CDR3 extends over 17 amino acids. Trimming pared 7 bases from V and 1 base from J, leaving 22 bases between. Germline CDR1 reads SNHLY; CDR2 reads FYNNEI. CDR3 nucleotides: TGTGCCAGCAAAGTCTTCAGGGGAAGTGGGGCGAACACTGAAGCTTTCTTT. As protein: CASKVFRGSGANTEAFF. Together with reference TRBV2 and TRBJ1-1, the CDR3 gives the full variable domain: EPEVTQTPSHQVTQMGQEVILRCVPISNHLYFYWYRQILGQKVEFLVSFYNNEISEKSEIFDDQFSVERPDGSNFTLKIRSTKLEDSAMYFCASKVFRGSGANTEAFFGQGTRLTVV.

The chain joins TRBV9 to TRBJ2-2, with D perhaps TRBD1 (6 bases). This CDR3 region has 16 residues. Looked up from germline, CDR1 is SGDLS and CDR2 is YYNGEE. V shed 3 bases and J shed 4 bases, with 16 bases lying between them. CDR3 residues: CASSGTTGLVTGELFF. The CDR3 nucleotides are TGTGCCAGCAGCGGAACAACAGGGTTGGTCACCGGGGAGCTGTTTTTT.

The rearrangement uses TRBV28 and TRBJ2-3, with 8 bases matching TRBD2. The V and J ends lost 3 bases and 3 bases, in that order; junction bases with no gene match: 5. The length of the CDR3 is 15 residues. Germline V gives CDR1 MDHEN, CDR2 SYDVKM. The CDR3 coding sequence is TGTGCCAGCAGTTTCCGACGGGGGGGTACAGATACGCAGTATTTT. Its protein is CASSFRRGGTDTQYF. The full variable domain, its missing parts supplied by reference TRBV28 and TRBJ2-3, is DVKVTQSSRYLVKRTGEKVFLECVQDMDHENMFWYRQDPGLGLRLIYFSYDVKMKEKGDIPEGYSVSREKKERFSLILESASTNQTSMYLCASSFRRGGTDTQYFGPGTRLTVL.

This clone was picked up one time. The genes are TRBV7-6 and TRBJ1-4; 8 bases line up with TRBD1. The CDR3 totals 18 residues. Losses at the gene ends were 1 base for V and 8 bases for J; bases not matched to a gene: 15. Germline V lookup: CDR1 SGHVS, CDR2 FNYEAQ. The CDR3 here is CASSLGGQGKGAIEKLFF. The CDR3 nucleotides read TGTGCCAGCAGCTTAGGCGGACAGGGAAAAGGGGCGATAGAAAAACTGTTTTTT.